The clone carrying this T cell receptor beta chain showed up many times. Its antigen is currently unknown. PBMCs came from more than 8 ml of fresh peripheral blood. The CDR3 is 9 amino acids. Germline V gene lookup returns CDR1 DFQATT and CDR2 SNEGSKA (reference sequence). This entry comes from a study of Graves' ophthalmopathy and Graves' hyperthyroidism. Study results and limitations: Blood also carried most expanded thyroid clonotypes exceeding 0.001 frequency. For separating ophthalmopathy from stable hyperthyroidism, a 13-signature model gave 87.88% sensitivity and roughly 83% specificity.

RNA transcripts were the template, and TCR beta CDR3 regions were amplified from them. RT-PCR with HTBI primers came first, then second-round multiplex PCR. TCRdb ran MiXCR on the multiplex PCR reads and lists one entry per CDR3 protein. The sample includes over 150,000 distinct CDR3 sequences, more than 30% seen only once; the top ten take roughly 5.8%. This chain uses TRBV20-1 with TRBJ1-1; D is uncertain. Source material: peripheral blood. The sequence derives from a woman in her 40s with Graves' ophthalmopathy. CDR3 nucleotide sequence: TGCAGGGGAGACACTGAAGCTTTCTTT. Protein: CRGDTEAFF.